Detailed here is one T cell receptor (beta chain). The antigen this receptor binds is unknown. No much larger clone exists at a distance of one base, and base qualities are not known. The entry originates in a study of blood T cell repertoires in COVID-19 (TCRdb year 2020). With respect to the entire study: Samples covering the acute and convalescent phases of COVID-19 were provided by collaborators in the United States, Italy and Spain. The material from the prospective study consisted of cDNA or gDNA derived from T cells, B-cell-depleted T cells, or PBMCs. The dataset comprised deeply sampled blood TCRbeta repertoires from subjects exposed to, actively infected with, or recovered from COVID-19. The repertoires were made available in a free public database intended to serve as a resource for research on the immune response to SARS-CoV-2. Samples came from the ongoing ImmuneRACE study (first 160 participants) plus 1,254 subjects from 6 global collaborators. A de-identified subject ID, COVID-19 status, age in years and sex were almost always included in the sample metadata. Where available, HLA class I and class II types were obtained from metadata supplied by the sample provider rather than from assay-based typing.

General conclusions and limits of the study: How much clinical and demographic metadata was included differed by source and by participant, and the metadata was provided uncurated.

The CDR3 runs 12 residues from the cysteine to the phenylalanine. Only the CDR3 region is kept as DNA, spanning 36 bases read in frame from base 1. Germline trimming: 4 bases from V, 14 bases from J; junction bases outside gene matches: 10. As encoded in the germline V gene (reference sequence), CDR1 is LNHDA while CDR2 is SQIVND. Each collaborating institution followed its own protocols to collect whole blood in K2EDTA tubes. For TCRbeta analysis, collaborators shipped samples in one of three forms: frozen whole blood, isolated PBMCs, or DNA extracted from either of those sample types. TCRbeta CDR3 regions were amplified from genomic DNA by means of the immunoSEQ Assay, a bias-controlled multiplex PCR. Concerning the study's data processing: The number of nucleated cells in each sample was estimated from the amplification of reference gene primers within the assay. To quantify the absolute abundance of each unique TCRbeta CDR3 rearrangement, sequence reads were collapsed and filtered. For each sample, productive Simpson clonality was calculated as the square root of Simpson's diversity index across productive rearrangements. Entries here come from immuneACCESS through TCRdb and include only in-frame sequences with V and J called. Some clones fail to appear in such tables; in the studies checked, an unresolved V gene covers under half of the shortfall, and the cause of the remainder is unknown. V, J and clone size reflect that table, while D and trimming were determined from the DNA. The sample records 80,000 to 100,000 clones, roughly 87% of which are singletons. The top ten hold under 3% of the sample.

The sequenced sample consisted of peripheral blood. The rearranged segments are TRBV19 and TRBJ1-2; 7 junctional bases match TRBD1. The clonotype originates from a woman aged 45-65 years with active or convalescent COVID-19. The CDR3: CASSTRTGDKTF. The nucleotide sequence is TGTGCCAGTAGTACTCGGACAGGAGACAAGACCTTC.